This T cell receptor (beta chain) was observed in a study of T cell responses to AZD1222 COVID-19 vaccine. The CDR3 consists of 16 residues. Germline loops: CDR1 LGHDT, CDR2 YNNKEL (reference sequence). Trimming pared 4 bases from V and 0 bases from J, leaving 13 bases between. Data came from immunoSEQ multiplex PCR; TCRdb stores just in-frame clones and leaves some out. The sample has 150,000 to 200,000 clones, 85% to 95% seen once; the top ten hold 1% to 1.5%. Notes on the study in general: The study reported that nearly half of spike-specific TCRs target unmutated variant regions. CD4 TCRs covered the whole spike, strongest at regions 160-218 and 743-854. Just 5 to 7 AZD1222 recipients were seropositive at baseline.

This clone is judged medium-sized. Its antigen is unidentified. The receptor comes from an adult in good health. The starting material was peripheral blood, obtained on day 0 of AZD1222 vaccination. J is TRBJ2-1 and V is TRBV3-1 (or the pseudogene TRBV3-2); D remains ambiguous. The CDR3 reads CASSPGAPSSYNEQFF. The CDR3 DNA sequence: TGTGCCAGCAGCCCCGGCGCACCTTCCTCCTACAATGAGCAGTTCTTC.